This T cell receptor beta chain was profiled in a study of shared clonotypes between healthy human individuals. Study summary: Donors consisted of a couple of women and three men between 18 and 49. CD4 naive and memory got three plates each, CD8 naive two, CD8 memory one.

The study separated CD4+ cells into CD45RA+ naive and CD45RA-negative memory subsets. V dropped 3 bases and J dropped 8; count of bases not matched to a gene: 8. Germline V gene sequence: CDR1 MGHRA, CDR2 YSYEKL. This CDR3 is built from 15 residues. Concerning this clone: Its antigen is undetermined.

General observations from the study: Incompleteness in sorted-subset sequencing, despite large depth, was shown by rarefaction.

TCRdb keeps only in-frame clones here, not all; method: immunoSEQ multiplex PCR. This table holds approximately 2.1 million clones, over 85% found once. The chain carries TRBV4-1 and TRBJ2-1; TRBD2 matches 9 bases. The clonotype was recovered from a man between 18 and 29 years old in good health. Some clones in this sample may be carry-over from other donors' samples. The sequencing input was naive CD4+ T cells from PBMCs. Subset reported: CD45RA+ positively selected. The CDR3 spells CASSQAGLALDEQFF. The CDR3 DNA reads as TGCGCCAGCAGCCAGGCGGGACTAGCTTTGGATGAGCAGTTCTTC.